This TCR beta chain was captured by sequencing in a study of shared clonotypes between healthy human individuals. V was pared by 6 bases and J by 3 bases, with 11 bases between. In germline, CDR1 is KGHSH, CDR2 LQKENI. The CDR3 has 13 amino acids. Method: immunoSEQ multiplex PCR; TCRdb's copy keeps in-frame clones and lacks some. Of a few hundred thousand clones in the sample, roughly four fifths were seen once. Roughly 81 million PBMCs per unsorted sample were used for genomic DNA. This chain joins TRBV18 and TRBJ1-1; no clear D. The TCR sequence derives from a woman in her thirties or forties in good health. Some clones in this sample may be carry-over from other donors' samples. Material: PBMCs. The CDR3 DNA sequence: TGTGCCAGCTCCCCCCTCCCGGACACTGAAGCTTTCTTT. This encodes CASSPLPDTEAFF.